This T cell receptor (beta chain) was documented in a study of T cell responses to AZD1222 COVID-19 vaccine. Study-wide points: Reports indicate that nearly half of spike-specific TCRs are directed at unmutated variant regions. Across the whole spike, CD4 TCRs peaked at regions 160-218 and 743-854.

CDR1 SGHNT and CDR2 YENEEA come from the germline V gene. Trimming removed 5 bases from V and 2 bases from J; junction bases left unmatched: 4. The CDR3 runs to 14 residues. Comments on this clone: Its antigen is unidentified.

Measured with immunoSEQ multiplex PCR; TCRdb has only the in-frame clones, and not every one. Of about 130,000 clones in the sample, 70% to 90% were seen once. Sequenced material: peripheral blood, taken on day 0 of AZD1222 vaccination. The clonotype was recovered from an adult in good health. V and J are TRBV11-3 and TRBJ2-7; 9 positions match TRBD2. CDR3 in amino acids: CASSPAGGPYEQYF. The CDR3 DNA reads TGTGCCAGCAGCCCCGCGGGGGGGCCCTACGAGCAGTACTTC.